A single sample gave rise to the 27 T cell receptor beta chains below, sequenced in a study of shared clonotypes between healthy human individuals (dated by TCRdb to the early 2020s). Receptor libraries were prepared by the immunoSEQ multiplex PCR assay. This immuneACCESS table, as held by TCRdb, lists in-frame sequences with V and J called but not all clones. Of the missing ones, under half trace to an unresolved V gene in checked studies; the others have no known cause. For this sample there are 1,100,000 or so clones; roughly 74% appear just once. Roughly 0.56% of the sample rests with the top ten. The material sequenced was memory CD4+ T cells from PBMCs. In the paper's terms, the cell subset or site label means: CD45RA-negative fraction. The receptors shown here come from a man younger than 35 in good health. Some clones in this sample may be carry-over from other donors' samples.

The V and J genes are TRBV11-3 and TRBJ2-1, with TRBD2 matching over 7 bases. Germline lookup yields CDR1 SGHNT and CDR2 YENEEA. The CDR3 is 16 residues long. The trim removed 0 bases at V and 1 base at J, leaving 3 bases unmatched. The CDR3 DNA reads as TGTGCCAGCAGCTTAGACGCTAGCGGATCCTACAATGAGCAGTTCTTC. Translating gives CASSLDASGSYNEQFF. Looking up the rest from reference TRBV11-3 and TRBJ2-1 gives the full variable domain: EAGVVQSPRYKIIEKKQPVAFWCNPISGHNTLYWYLQNLGQGPELLIRYENEEAVDDSQLPKDRFSAERLKGVDSTLKIQPAELGDSAVYLCASSLDASGSYNEQFFGPGTRLTVL.

The chain links TRBV4-1 to TRBJ2-5; 11 positions agree with TRBD1. The germline V gene has CDR1 MGHRA and CDR2 YSYEKL. CDR3 length equals 16 residues. Germline trimming cut 2 bases from V and 5 bases from J; bases unmatched to any gene: 7. The CDR3 loop reads CASSQPGTGGLETQYF. The CDR3 DNA is TGCGCCAGCAGCCAACCTGGGACAGGGGGTTTGGAGACCCAGTACTTC.

This clone was seen once. The chain links TRBV5-4 to TRBJ1-1, with D perhaps matching TRBD1 (5 bases). Germline values: CDR1 SGHNT, CDR2 YYREEE (reference sequence). Trimming took off 0 bases at V and 8 bases at J, with 14 bases between the two ends. This CDR3 spans 14 amino acids. As DNA, the CDR3 is TGTGCCAGCAGCTTGGCTGGGGGAGAGGCGGAAGCTTTCTTT. Protein product: CASSLAGGEAEAFF.

This sequence joins TRBV15 and TRBJ1-2; D remains ambiguous. Trimming removed 0 bases at V and 1 base at J, with 9 bases between. The germline V gene has CDR1 LNHNV and CDR2 YYDKDF (reference sequence). The CDR3 has 15 amino acids. DNA of the CDR3: TGTGCCACCAGCAGAGAGAGGGCGGGTAACTATGGCTACACCTTC. It codes for CATSRERAGNYGYTF.

This clone was observed once. The chain links TRBV5-1 to TRBJ2-7, with a weak D call TRBD2 (5 bases). Germline CDR1 and CDR2: SGHRS and YFSETQ. V lost 0 bases, J lost 5 bases, and 18 bases lay in between. There are 16 residues in the CDR3. This CDR3 reads CASSLDRAGIIHEQYF. CDR3 DNA sequence: TGCGCCAGCAGCTTGGATCGTGCGGGTATAATCCACGAGCAGTACTTC. The full variable domain, completed using reference TRBV5-1 and TRBJ2-7, is KAGVTQTPRYLIKTRGQQVTLSCSPISGHRSVSWYQQTPGQGLQFLFEYFSETQRNKGNFPGRFSGRQFSNSRSEMNVSTLELGDSALYLCASSLDRAGIIHEQYFGPGTRLTVT.

V is TRBV19 and J is TRBJ1-3; D call uncertain. Between the trimmed V and J ends, which lost 3 bases and 0 bases, there was a span of 9 bases. CDR3 length: 15 residues. Germline V lookup: CDR1 LNHDA, CDR2 SQIVND (reference sequence). This CDR3 is CASSIAANSGNTIYF. The CDR3 nucleotides read TGTGCCAGTAGTATTGCAGCAAACTCTGGAAACACCATATATTTT.

J is TRBJ2-7 and V is TRBV7-2; 8 nucleotides line up with TRBD1. The CDR3 loop spans 15 amino acids. Germline lookup yields CDR1 SGHTA and CDR2 FQGNSA. J lost 0 bases, V lost 5 bases, and 6 bases had no gene match. The CDR3 loop is CASSKRTGSSYEQYF. CDR3 bases: TGTGCCAGCAGCAAGCGGACAGGGAGCTCCTACGAGCAGTACTTC. The full variable domain, in which reference TRBV7-2 and TRBJ2-7 provide the parts outside the CDR3, is GAGVSQSPSNKVTEKGKDVELRCDPISGHTALYWYRQSLGQGLEFLIYFQGNSAPDKSGLPSDRFSAERTGGSVSTLTIQRTQQEDSAVYLCASSKRTGSSYEQYFGPGTRLTVT.

This rearrangement joins TRBV9 to TRBJ2-6, with D possibly TRBD1 on 5 matching bases. Per germline, CDR1 SGDLS and CDR2 YYNGEE. V gave up 3 bases and J gave up 1 base, with 14 bases separating them. CDR3 size: 17 residues. This chain's CDR3 is CASSARPRGSGANVLTF. The CDR3, as DNA: TGTGCCAGCAGCGCCCGACCTAGGGGTTCTGGGGCCAACGTCCTGACTTTC. Together with reference TRBV9 and TRBJ2-6, the CDR3 gives the full variable domain: DSGVTQTPKHLITATGQRVTLRCSPRSGDLSVYWYQQSLDQGLQFLIQYYNGEERAKGNILERFSAQQFPDLHSELNLSSLELGDSALYFCASSARPRGSGANVLTFGAGSRLTVL.

The chain combines TRBV28 with TRBJ2-1; TRBD2 matches 11 bases. The CDR3 spans 15 residues. The V and J ends lost 9 bases and 6 bases, in that order; junction bases with no gene match: 10. Per germline, CDR1 MDHEN and CDR2 SYDVKM. The CDR3 reads CASFRTSGSPNEQFF. The CDR3 DNA reads as TGTGCCAGTTTCCGCACTAGCGGGAGTCCCAATGAGCAGTTCTTC.

There are a few counts of this clone. The gene calls are TRBV4-3 and TRBJ1-2; tentatively, D is TRBD1 (5 bases). V gave up 2 bases and J gave up 7 bases, with 14 bases separating them. The CDR3 sequence is 14 residues long. Germline lookup yields CDR1 LGHNA and CDR2 YSLEER. The CDR3 region is CASSQSDRASGYTF. CDR3 DNA: TGCGCCAGCAGCCAATCAGACAGAGCCTCTGGCTACACCTTC.

This rearrangement joins TRBV18 to TRBJ2-7, with 11 bases lining up with TRBD2. There are 15 residues in the CDR3. Germline-derived CDR1 and CDR2 are KGHSH and LQKENI. V was clipped by 3 bases and J by 6 bases; unmatched bases: 7. The CDR3: CASSPQGLAGTEQYF. CDR3 sequence (DNA): TGTGCCAGCTCACCTCAAGGACTAGCGGGTACCGAGCAGTACTTC.

This chain connects TRBV28 to TRBJ2-6; TRBD1 aligns across 11 bases. Germline V gene sequence: CDR1 MDHEN, CDR2 SYDVKM. V shed 5 bases and J 1 base; nucleotides not matched to a gene: 7. CDR3 length equals 18 residues. The CDR3 loop is CASSTRGTGGSGANVLTF. DNA of the CDR3: TGTGCCAGCAGTACCAGGGGGACAGGGGGTTCTGGGGCCAACGTCCTGACTTTC.

In DNA, the CDR3 is TGTGCCAGCAGCTTAGCTTATGATGAGTTCTTC. It codes for CASSLAYDEFF. The chain couples TRBV7-9 to TRBJ2-1; D is ambiguous. The germline CDR1 and CDR2 sequences are SEHNR and FQNEAQ (reference sequence). The CDR3 spans 11 residues. V lost 0 bases, J lost 14 bases, and 8 bases lay in between.

The chain couples TRBV2 to TRBJ1-2; D remains ambiguous. Deletions cut 1 base from V and 4 bases from J, with 13 bases between. Germline loops: CDR1 SNHLY, CDR2 FYNNEI. CDR3 length: 15 amino acids. CDR3 protein: CASSEGRNLIYGYTF. Written as DNA, the CDR3 is TGTGCCAGCAGTGAAGGGAGAAACCTGATCTATGGCTACACCTTC. The full variable domain, its missing parts supplied by reference TRBV2 and TRBJ1-2, is EPEVTQTPSHQVTQMGQEVILRCVPISNHLYFYWYRQILGQKVEFLVSFYNNEISEKSEIFDDQFSVERPDGSNFTLKIRSTKLEDSAMYFCASSEGRNLIYGYTFGSGTRLTVV.

The V gene is TRBV27, the J gene TRBJ2-1; unclear D gene. Trimming pared 0 bases from V and 6 bases from J, leaving 9 bases between. This CDR3 region has 14 residues. From germline, CDR1 is MNHEY and CDR2 SMNVEV (reference sequence). CDR3 in amino acids: CASSLSSWINEQFF. The CDR3 DNA sequence: TGTGCCAGCAGTTTATCGTCTTGGATCAATGAGCAGTTCTTC.

Note on this clone: A much larger clone is a single base away; this may be a read error. The gene calls are TRBV7-3 and TRBJ1-1, with no clear D. Per the germline V gene, CDR1 is SGHTA and CDR2 is FQGTGA. The CDR3 runs to 13 residues. The V end lost 5 bases, the J end lost 2 bases, and 9 bases lay between the germline ends. CDR3 nucleotides: TGTGCCAGCAGCCTACAAGCCAACACTGAAGCTTTCTTT. As protein: CASSLQANTEAFF.

The rearrangement uses TRBV28 and TRBJ1-1; perhaps TRBD1 as D (5 bases). V was trimmed by 3 bases and J by 4 bases, leaving 15 bases between them. Looked up from germline, CDR1 is MDHEN and CDR2 is SYDVKM. The CDR3 totals 15 residues. The CDR3 nucleotides are TGTGCCAGCAGTTTGCCGGGAGGGGTCTTCACTGAAGCTTTCTTT. As protein: CASSLPGGVFTEAFF.

This clone was observed a single time. The rearrangement joins TRBV7-2 to TRBJ2-2, with D maybe TRBD1 (5 bases). Germline CDR1 SGHTA, CDR2 FQGNSA. CDR3 size: 15 residues. V lost 5 bases and J 6 bases, leaving 16 bases between the germline ends. The CDR3, as DNA: TGTGCCAGCAGCCAGGGTCTTGCGTGGGCCGGGGAGCTGTTTTTT. Translation: CASSQGLAWAGELFF.

This sequence joins TRBV29-1 and TRBJ1-2; 8 positions agree with TRBD1. This CDR3 contains 14 residues. Germline CDR1 reads SQVTM; CDR2 reads ANQGSEA. Trimming took 7 bases from V and 2 from J; bases not matched to a gene: 9. CDR3 amino acids: CSARTGNGNYGYTF. The CDR3 DNA sequence: TGCAGCGCCCGGACAGGGAATGGGAACTATGGCTACACCTTC.

The V call is TRBV10-3, the J call TRBJ2-3; a possible D gene is TRBD1 (5 bases). Trimming removed 10 bases at V and 3 bases at J, with 8 bases between. In germline, CDR1 is ENHRY, CDR2 SYGVKD. The length of the CDR3 is 11 residues. The CDR3 protein is CATRQTDTQYF. In DNA, the CDR3 is TGTGCCACCCGACAGACAGATACGCAGTATTTT.

J is TRBJ2-1 and V is TRBV7-9; 7 nucleotides agree with TRBD2. CDR1 and CDR2 from the germline V gene are SEHNR and FQNEAQ (reference sequence). Losses at the gene ends were 0 bases for V and 6 bases for J; bases not matched to a gene: 8. The CDR3 contains 16 residues. As DNA, the CDR3 is TGTGCCAGCAGCTTAGCTGCGGGGGTGCGGGGCAATGAGCAGTTCTTC. Amino acids: CASSLAAGVRGNEQFF.

This chain joins TRBV30 and TRBJ1-5; D call uncertain. This CDR3 spans 13 amino acids. Trimming took off 4 bases at V and 0 bases at J, with 7 bases between the two ends. Germline V gene data show CDR1 as GTSNPN and CDR2 as SVGIG (reference sequence). CDR3 DNA: TGTGCCTGGACCACACATAGCAATCAGCCCCAGCATTTT. This gives the protein CAWTTHSNQPQHF.

The chain links TRBV4-3 to TRBJ2-7, with TRBD2 matching 8 bases. Germline CDR1 and CDR2: LGHNA and YSLEER. With V trimmed by 4 bases and J by 7 bases, 27 bases remained unmatched. This CDR3 region has 20 residues. The CDR3 is CASSRTQVLAVSTRGGEQYF. CDR3 bases: TGCGCCAGCAGCCGAACCCAGGTACTAGCGGTCTCCACGAGGGGTGGGGAGCAGTACTTC.

This clone was seen at least ten times. Distinct nucleotide sequences in the sample also encode this CDR3. The genes are TRBV2 and TRBJ1-1; tentatively, D is TRBD1 (5 bases). The CDR3 is 15 residues long. The germline V gene encodes CDR1 SNHLY and CDR2 FYNNEI. The V end lost 3 bases, the J end lost 0 bases, and 11 bases lay between the germline ends. The CDR3 spells CASSDRGGVNTEAFF. For the CDR3, the DNA is TGTGCCAGCAGTGACCGTGGAGGGGTGAACACTGAAGCTTTCTTT.

This clone was counted a few times. The rearrangement joins TRBV7-9 to TRBJ1-2; a possible D gene is TRBD1 (5 bases). Germline assignment: CDR1 SEHNR and CDR2 FQNEAQ (reference sequence). CDR3 length equals 13 residues. V shed 2 bases and J shed 8 bases, with 12 bases lying between them. CDR3 sequence: CASSLQGAVGYTF. The CDR3 bases are TGTGCCAGCAGCTTACAGGGAGCGGTAGGCTACACCTTC.

V and J are TRBV4-1 and TRBJ1-5; the D gene is possibly TRBD1 (5 bases). CDR3 size: 15 residues. V was pared by 1 base and J by 11 bases, with 18 bases between. Germline values: CDR1 MGHRA, CDR2 YSYEKL. The CDR3 coding sequence is TGCGCCAGCAGCCAAGCCGGGACCTTGATGGTAGCCCAGCATTTT. Translation gives CASSQAGTLMVAQHF.

The chain combines TRBV4-2 with TRBJ2-5; TRBD1 agrees at 12 bases. Trimming removed 4 bases from V and 5 bases from J; junction bases left unmatched: 17. This CDR3 comprises 19 residues. CDR1 and CDR2 (germline): LGHNA, YNFKEQ. The chain's CDR3 is CASSRTTGTGGASRETQYF. The CDR3 bases are TGTGCCAGCAGCCGCACCACGGGGACAGGGGGCGCTTCACGGGAGACCCAGTACTTC.